This TCR beta chain appears in the sequencing data of a study of blood T cell repertoires in COVID-19. CDR1 and CDR2 from the germline V gene are SGHRS and YFSETQ. V was shortened by 2 bases and J by 6 bases, with 11 bases between the two germline ends. The CDR3 is made up of 14 amino acids. Original handling: Reference gene primer amplification gave estimated nucleated cell counts. Only in-frame clones appear in the TCRdb table, and some are missing; sequencing was by immunoSEQ multiplex PCR. Clone size and V and J calls were adopted from that table, with D and trimming inferred from the DNA. The sample records about 190,000 clones, less than 85% being singletons.

Specimen: peripheral blood. The gene calls are TRBV5-1 and TRBJ2-2, with a weak D call TRBD1 (5 bases). The sequence was obtained from a man in his fifties or sixties who had recovered from COVID-19. DNA of the CDR3: TGCGCCAGCAGCTTCATTGGGGCAGCCGGGGAGCTGTTTTTT. Translated, it gives CASSFIGAAGELFF.